These 7 T cell receptor beta chains were sequenced from one sample in a study of graft-versus-host responses after intestinal transplantation. TCRdb keeps only in-frame clones here, not all; method: immunoSEQ multiplex PCR. The sample carries tens of thousands of clones, 85% to 95% recorded once. No antigen has been identified for these receptors. The source material was unstimulated CD8+ T cells sorted from spleen or lymph node cells, sampled before intestinal transplant. The receptor source for this set is a human donor who received an intestinal transplant.

The rearrangement links TRBV14 to TRBJ2-5; TRBD2 agrees at 15 bases. The trim removed 4 bases at V and 3 bases at J, leaving 6 bases unmatched. The CDR3 runs 17 residues. Germline loops: CDR1 SGHDN, CDR2 FVKESK. The DNA of the CDR3 is TGTGCCAGCAGCCTCGGACTAGCGGGGGGGCGAGAAGAGACCCAGTACTTC. It encodes CASSLGLAGGREETQYF.

The V and J genes are TRBV27 and TRBJ1-2; 9 bases align to TRBD1. Germline V gene lookup returns CDR1 MNHEY and CDR2 SMNVEV (reference sequence). This CDR3 comprises 13 residues. The ends lost 4 bases at V and 8 bases at J; junction bases unmatched: 5. The CDR3 protein is CASSSIQGAGYTF. CDR3 sequence (DNA): TGTGCCAGCAGTTCAATACAGGGGGCAGGCTACACCTTC.

The chain carries TRBV7-2 and TRBJ2-1, with D tentatively TRBD2 (6 bases). Trimming cost V 2 bases and J 2 bases, with 22 bases left between them. This CDR3 region has 19 residues. The V gene's germline CDR1 is SGHTA and CDR2 FQGNSA. CDR3 loop: CASSLTTGYAAGTYNEQFF. The CDR3 DNA reads TGTGCCAGCAGCTTAACAACAGGATATGCGGCGGGGACCTACAATGAGCAGTTCTTC.

The chain has TRBV4-3 and TRBJ2-7; tentative D call: TRBD1 (6 bases). Germline CDR1 and CDR2: LGHNA and YSLEER. Deletions cut 3 bases from V and 3 bases from J, with 18 bases between. This CDR3 is built from 16 residues. CDR3 DNA sequence: TGCGCCAGCAGCCAGTCCTACAGGGTAAGACTCTACGAGCAGTACTTC. Translated: CASSQSYRVRLYEQYF.

The CDR3 sequence is CASSNSFQGDTAYEQYF. CDR3 nucleotides: TGTGCCAGCAGCAATTCCTTCCAAGGGGACACTGCTTACGAGCAGTACTTC. V and J are TRBV11-2 and TRBJ2-7; TRBD1 might be the D (6 bases). Trimming cost V 5 bases and J 4 bases, with 24 bases left between them. From germline, CDR1 is SGHAT and CDR2 FQNNGV. The CDR3 consists of 17 residues.

V gene TRBV2 combines with J gene TRBJ1-5; D is undetermined. V dropped 4 bases and J dropped 1 base, with 17 bases sitting between them. Germline V gene sequence: CDR1 SNHLY, CDR2 FYNNEI. This CDR3 spans 17 amino acids. CDR3 nucleotide sequence: TGTGCCAGCAGTGTTAGTCCGTCGGTAGCGAGCAATCAGCCCCAGCATTTT. Translation: CASSVSPSVASNQPQHF.

The rearrangement uses TRBV23-1 and TRBJ1-5; D is unclear. TRBV23-1 carries the ORF label, with uncertain function. The CDR3 length is 9 residues. The V end lost 9 bases, the J end lost 9 bases, and 6 bases lay between the germline ends. This CDR3 reads CARAVPQHF. CDR3 DNA sequence: TGCGCCAGGGCCGTGCCCCAGCATTTT.